This T cell receptor (beta chain) was documented in a study of blood T cells in healthy people across ages (dated by TCRdb to about 2015). Broadly, across the study: Template switching captured roughly one uniquely barcoded TCR beta cDNA molecule per two T cells in model experiments. The study measured age-related changes in TCR beta repertoire diversity using deep sequencing normalized with unique cDNA molecular identifiers. For two donors (one aged 18 to 30 and one aged 80 or older), the study analyzed two additional independent replicas of 1 million unique cDNA reads from the same blood draw. To avoid experimental bias, donors of different ages were distributed randomly across sequencing lanes. Four age groups were formed from the donors: young (average approximately 15 years), middle-aged (around 39), aged (roughly 58) and long-lived (less than 85).

The investigation overall reported the following: Compared with the aged group, more naive CD4+ T cells, fewer expanded clones and increased TCR diversity were shown by the long-lived group, suggesting age selection. Bulk unsorted PBMC profiling prevented conclusive comparison of naive and antigen-experienced compartments. Total diversity estimates from one million sequenced T cells were considered lower bounds and underestimates. Because donor CMV infection status was unknown, age-related changes in expanded clonotypes were potentially confounded. As age increased, observed TCR beta diversity per million T cells dropped in a roughly linear way, and a significant reduction was already evident by age about 40. A strong correlation was found between observed TCR beta diversity and the percentage of naive T cells measured by flow cytometry.

Preparation of the library involved 5' RACE. A second PCR of roughly 7 to 11 cycles was performed with a sample-barcoded 5' primer and a J-beta primer mix. Each TCR beta cDNA molecule received a unique molecular identifier from a template-switch 5' adaptor carrying 12 random nucleotides. Each sample yielded at least 2.5 million CDR3-containing paired-end reads. The Mint cDNA synthesis kit, primed by a TRBC-specific oligonucleotide, was used to synthesize first-strand cDNA from all RNA. After uracil-DNA glycosylase treatment, a first 18-cycle PCR used universal primers M1SS and BC2_uni_R on all cDNA. On the authors' methods: Normalization of each sample was performed by random selection of 1 million high-quality reads, each carrying a distinct molecular identifier. Instead of being binned into consensus sequences, reads with shared molecular identifiers were discarded. MiTCR, set to a Q25 quality threshold and the strictest error-elimination algorithm, was used for CDR3 identification, clonotype clustering and error correction. A nonparametric unseen species model with Euler transformation was used to estimate lower-bound total TCR beta diversity. TCRdb reprocessed the public reads (quality trimming at Q25 with fastp, clone calling with MiXCR) and kept in-frame beta chains. CDR3 protein sequences are deduplicated, and each keeps its most common genes and DNA. The V and J calls follow TCRdb's processing rather than the paper's. The sample profile shows some 1.8 million distinct CDR3 sequences; about 39% of them were found once. In total, the top ten clones hold 23% of the sample.

Systemically healthy Caucasian individuals from Russia, 35 to 50 in total and aged roughly 6 to 100 years, were included as donors. Each donor gave around 9.8 milliliters of peripheral blood, collected into EDTA-treated Vacutainer tubes. Ficoll-Paque density-gradient centrifugation was used to isolate PBMCs, with at least 6.5 million per sample. Trizol reagent was used to extract total RNA from PBMCs, with at least 6 micrograms per sample. For every donor, an aliquot of PBMCs went through flow cytometry to measure the percentages of naive CD45RAhigh/CD27high T cells. In regard to this clonotype: No cognate antigen has been identified for it. No base quality values were provided; no much bigger clone lies one nucleotide off.

The CDR3 numbers 12 residues from cysteine through phenylalanine. Just the 36-base CDR3 DNA is kept, in frame starting at base 1. Per the germline V gene (reference sequence), LNHNV is the CDR1 and YYDKDF is the CDR2. V loses 0 bases of germline sequence and J loses 12 bases, and the interval between the two ends is 9 bases. The sequence links TRBV15 to TRBJ2-4; no confident D gene assignment can be made. Material: blood. The clonotype comes from a human donor in good health. The CDR3 protein is CATSRDRLGQYF. In nucleotides, the sequence is TGTGCCACCAGCAGAGACAGGTTGGGTCAGTACTTC.